One and the same sample provided the 10 T cell receptor beta chains below, sequenced in a study of identical twins. TCRdb reanalysed the 5' RACE reads using MiXCR and keeps one entry per CDR3 protein. The sample consists of some 190,000 distinct CDR3 sequences, about a sixth of them appearing once. The same data also contributed to another study, on T cells expressing NK-cell markers.

The specimen was CD8+ T cells sorted from blood. Source of these receptors: a woman younger than 30 in good health.

This clonotype showed up just a few times. The chain has TRBV21-1 and TRBJ2-1; TRBD1 reflects the table's D call only, with no check against the DNA. TRBV21-1 is a pseudogene locus. This CDR3 spans 21 amino acids. The CDR3 nucleotides read TGTGCCAGCAGCAAAGCAGACCCCCGGACAGGGGGTATCCCTGCCTACAATGAGCAGTTCTTC. Protein sequence: CASSKADPRTGGIPAYNEQFF.

The CDR3 here is CASSLRREGETQYF. The CDR3 nucleotides are TGTGCCAGCAGTTTACGCCGCGAGGGGGAGACCCAGTACTTC. The rearrangement links TRBV12-3 or TRBV12-4 to TRBJ2-5, with D perhaps being TRBD1 or TRBD2 (5 bases each). V was shortened by 2 bases and J by 5 bases, with 12 bases between the two germline ends. This CDR3 is 14 amino acids long.

This clonotype has just a few counts. The gene calls are TRBV3-1 and TRBJ2-1; 8 nucleotides match TRBD2. The CDR3 consists of 16 residues. V was pared by 4 bases and J by 8 bases, with 13 bases of the junction left unmatched. The V gene's germline CDR1 is LGHDT and CDR2 YNNKEL (reference sequence). CDR3 in amino acids: CASSLVVREGRDEQFF. The CDR3 nucleotides are TGTGCCAGCAGCCTAGTGGTACGGGAGGGCCGAGATGAGCAGTTCTTC.

V gene TRBV2 combines with J gene TRBJ1-5; a possible D gene is TRBD1 (6 bases). The germline V gene encodes CDR1 SNHLY and CDR2 FYNNEI. The CDR3 is 15 residues long. Trimming took off 1 base at V and 3 bases at J, with 10 bases between the two ends. CDR3 in amino acids: CASSEEGHTNQPQHF. CDR3 sequence (DNA): TGTGCCAGCAGTGAAGAGGGACACACCAATCAGCCCCAGCATTTT.

This clonotype was seen at least ten times. This chain connects TRBV12-3 or TRBV12-4 to TRBJ2-5; D unresolved. The V end was cut by 3 bases, the J end by 3 bases, with 8 bases between. CDR3 length: 13 residues. This chain's CDR3 is CASSFWPKETQYF. DNA for the CDR3: TGTGCCAGCAGTTTTTGGCCCAAAGAGACCCAGTACTTC.

This clonotype has ten or more counts. DNA for the CDR3: TGTGCCAGCAGTTTAAATATCTACGAGCAGTACTTC. Its protein product is CASSLNIYEQYF. This chain links TRBV12-3 or TRBV12-4 with TRBJ2-7, with D hard to call. CDR3 length: 12 amino acids. The V gene lost 2 bases and the J gene lost 3 bases, with 5 bases spanning the gap.

The gene calls are TRBV5-1 and TRBJ2-1; 8 positions agree with TRBD2. V was clipped by 3 bases and J by 6 bases; unmatched bases: 5. Germline-derived CDR1 and CDR2 are SGHRS and YFSETQ. The CDR3 runs to 14 residues. This CDR3 is CASSSGLVGNEQFF. CDR3 coding DNA: TGCGCCAGCAGCTCGGGACTAGTCGGCAATGAGCAGTTCTTC.

In its sample, this clonotype was seen once. V gene TRBV11-2 combines with J gene TRBJ2-1; D uncertain. This CDR3 has 14 residues. V was clipped by 4 bases and J by 9 bases, with 16 bases between them. Germline CDR1 SGHAT, CDR2 FQNNGV. This CDR3 reads CASSYEWGQGEQFF. DNA of the CDR3: TGTGCCAGCAGCTATGAATGGGGTCAAGGTGAGCAGTTCTTC.

This clonotype showed up many times. The chain is built from TRBV12-3 or TRBV12-4 and TRBJ2-1; tentative D call: TRBD2 (6 bases). This CDR3 contains 12 residues. The V gene lost 4 bases and the J gene lost 7 bases, with 8 bases spanning the gap. The CDR3 is CASSSGGNEQFF. Written as DNA, the CDR3 is TGTGCCAGCAGTTCTGGAGGGAATGAGCAGTTCTTC.

This chain links TRBV6-5 with TRBJ1-1; D call uncertain. The length of the CDR3 is 16 residues. Germline values: CDR1 MNHEY, CDR2 SVGAGI. With 0 bases removed from V and 2 bases from J, the gap between germline ends came to 13 bases. The CDR3 is CASSYSVPRRNTEAFF. The CDR3 coding sequence is TGTGCCAGCAGTTACTCGGTCCCCAGGCGTAACACTGAAGCTTTCTTT.